Listed below are T cell receptor beta chains from one sample, sequenced in a study of Tregs in tolerant kidney transplant recipients. Using immunoSEQ multiplex PCR, the repertoire was profiled, and TCRdb retains in-frame clones only, with some absent. The data show under 95,000 clones, with approximately 90% seen just once and approximately 0.3% held by the top ten. The sample here was Tregs from blood, taken before the transplant. These receptors all come from a human donor who received a combined kidney and bone marrow transplant. CDR3s include the opening cysteine and the closing phenylalanine or tryptophan. A D gene is named only where the DNA matches it firmly. The size field is filled for only some rows; it gives once, few, many or a size class.

V	D	J	size	CDR3	DNA
TRBV19	-	TRBJ1-3	-	CASSISRSGLRNTIYF	TGTGCCAGTAGTATTTCGAGAAGCGGTCTAAGAAACACCATATATTTT
TRBV5-4	-	TRBJ2-7	-	CASSLAGAVRYEQYF	TGTGCCAGCAGCTTGGCCGGGGCAGTTCGCTACGAGCAGTACTTC
TRBV5-4	-	TRBJ2-1	-	CASSPLGGAYNEQFF	TGTGCCAGCAGCCCTTTGGGAGGAGCCTACAATGAGCAGTTCTTC
TRBV19	-	TRBJ2-3	-	CASSIGNLAPSTDTQYF	TGTGCCAGTAGTATAGGTAATCTAGCGCCTAGCACAGATACGCAGTATTTT
TRBV5-8	-	TRBJ2-3	-	CASSFSGTQYF	TGTGCCAGCAGCTTTAGTGGTACGCAGTATTTT
TRBV7-2	-	TRBJ1-6	-	CASSLVRQSSYNSPLHF	TGTGCCAGCAGCTTAGTTAGACAAAGCTCCTATAATTCACCCCTCCACTTT
TRBV6-6	TRBD2	TRBJ2-1	-	CASSYLGTRGDGEQFF	TGTGCCAGCAGTTACCTTGGGACTCGGGGGGACGGTGAGCAGTTCTTC
TRBV10-3	-	TRBJ1-1	-	CAISDGHLTEAFF	TGTGCCATCAGTGATGGACACCTCACTGAAGCTTTCTTT
TRBV5-1	TRBD2	TRBJ2-7	few	CASSLVGTTYEQYF	TGCGCCAGCAGCTTGGTAGGGACTACCTACGAGCAGTACTTC
TRBV7-2	-	TRBJ2-1	-	CASSRGRGDEQFF	TGTGCCAGCAGCAGAGGGAGGGGGGACGAGCAGTTCTTC
TRBV18	-	TRBJ2-4	-	CASSSLDPGVAKNIQYF	TGTGCCAGCTCATCACTAGACCCCGGGGTAGCCAAAAACATTCAGTACTTC
TRBV5-6	TRBD1	TRBJ1-1	-	CASSLGQGMTEAFF	TGTGCCAGCAGCTTGGGACAGGGCATGACTGAAGCTTTCTTT
TRBV19	-	TRBJ1-5	-	CASKVRVSGQPQHF	TGTGCCAGTAAGGTCAGGGTTTCGGGTCAGCCCCAGCATTTT
TRBV28	-	TRBJ1-1	few	CASRWTLNTEAFF	TGTGCCAGCAGGTGGACACTGAACACTGAAGCTTTCTTT
TRBV30	-	TRBJ2-3	-	CAWSFWGASTDTQYF	TGTGCCTGGAGTTTCTGGGGTGCTAGCACAGATACGCAGTATTTT
TRBV6-6	-	TRBJ1-2	-	CASSYSQFNYGYTF	TGTGCCAGCAGTTACTCGCAGTTTAACTATGGCTACACCTTC
TRBV5-1	-	TRBJ2-4	-	CASSDPVLNIQYF	TGCGCCAGCAGCGATCCGGTATTAAACATTCAGTACTTC
TRBV7-2	TRBD2	TRBJ2-5	-	CASSSSGGSGETQYF	TGTGCCAGCAGCTCTTCGGGAGGTTCGGGAGAGACCCAGTACTTC
TRBV10-2	-	TRBJ1-2	-	CASSEGERGYTF	TGCGCCAGCAGTGAGGGGGAGCGGGGCTACACCTTC
TRBV11-1	-	TRBJ2-1	-	CASSPPGTIPLAEQFF	TGTGCCAGCAGCCCCCCGGGAACCATCCCCCTGGCTGAGCAGTTCTTC
TRBV10-3	-	TRBJ1-4	-	CAIRGHTNEKLFF	TGTGCCATCCGGGGACATACTAATGAAAAACTGTTTTTT
TRBV19	-	TRBJ1-3	-	CASRSSGGSGNTIYF	TGTGCCAGTAGGTCCTCGGGAGGCTCTGGAAACACCATATATTTT
TRBV6-1	-	TRBJ2-1	-	CASNEQFF	TGTGCCAGCAATGAGCAGTTCTTC
TRBV2	-	TRBJ1-1	-	CASSDAVLGNTEAFF	TGTGCCAGCAGTGATGCGGTACTGGGGAACACTGAAGCTTTCTTT
TRBV19	-	TRBJ1-4	-	CASSIPARGGEKLFF	TGTGCCAGTAGTATCCCTGCGAGGGGAGGCGAAAAACTGTTTTTT
TRBV28	-	TRBJ2-7	once	CASSIAGLTYEQYF	TGTGCCAGCAGTATTGCGGGATTAACCTACGAGCAGTACTTC
TRBV7-2	-	TRBJ1-3	-	CASSLGGSSGNTIYF	TGTGCCAGCAGCTTAGGAGGGAGCTCTGGAAACACCATATATTTT
TRBV7-3	-	TRBJ2-2	-	CASSPLPRGRTSSTGELFF	TGTGCCAGCAGCCCCCTCCCCCGGGGAAGGACGTCGAGCACCGGGGAGCTGTTTTTT
TRBV11-2	-	TRBJ2-5	-	CASSRGAEETQYF	TGTGCCAGCAGCCGCGGGGCGGAGGAGACCCAGTACTTC
TRBV19	TRBD1	TRBJ2-5	-	CASSPRTGLGETQYF	TGTGCCAGTAGTCCCAGGACAGGGCTGGGGGAGACCCAGTACTTC
TRBV19	TRBD2	TRBJ2-7	once	CASSIERGRAYEQYF	TGTGCCAGTAGTATAGAGCGCGGGAGGGCCTACGAGCAGTACTTC
TRBV28	-	TRBJ1-6	-	CASSLVSYNSPLHF	TGTGCCAGCAGTTTAGTGTCCTATAATTCACCCCTCCACTTT
TRBV4-1	-	TRBJ2-7	-	CASSQDWGRGEQYF	TGCGCCAGCAGCCAAGATTGGGGTAGGGGGGAGCAGTACTTC
TRBV27	TRBD1	TRBJ2-7	once	CASRSPGTGAYEQYF	TGTGCCAGCCGTTCCCCCGGGACAGGGGCCTACGAGCAGTACTTC
TRBV6-5	-	TRBJ2-1	-	CASSYEGSARAEQFF	TGTGCCAGCAGTTACGAGGGTAGCGCCAGGGCTGAGCAGTTCTTC
TRBV4-1	-	TRBJ2-7	-	CASSQAFLQSSYEQYF	TGCGCCAGCAGCCAAGCATTCTTACAAAGCTCCTACGAGCAGTACTTC
TRBV9	-	TRBJ1-1	-	CASSVVGAMAEAFF	TGTGCCAGCAGCGTAGTAGGGGCGATGGCTGAAGCTTTCTTT
TRBV18	-	TRBJ1-1	-	CASSPGTGTTEAFF	TGTGCCAGCTCACCAGGAACAGGGACCACTGAAGCTTTCTTT
TRBV5-1	-	TRBJ2-7	-	CASSLGDRTPATYEQYF	TGCGCCAGCAGCTTGGGGGATAGGACCCCGGCCACCTACGAGCAGTACTTC
TRBV19	TRBD1	TRBJ1-5	-	CATARQGGNQPQHF	TGTGCCACCGCCCGACAGGGTGGCAATCAGCCCCAGCATTTT
TRBV29-1	TRBD2	TRBJ2-6	-	CSVGSAGVAGANVLTF	TGCAGCGTCGGGTCAGCGGGAGTTGCTGGGGCCAACGTCCTGACTTTC
TRBV11-2	-	TRBJ2-6	once	CASSLDGSSGANVLTF	TGTGCCAGCAGCTTAGATGGGAGCTCTGGGGCCAACGTCCTGACTTTC
TRBV5-1	-	TRBJ1-4	-	CASSFGPNEKLFF	TGCGCCAGCAGCTTTGGGCCAAATGAAAAACTGTTTTTT
TRBV28	-	TRBJ2-7	-	CASNSDTDPYEQYF	TGTGCCAGCAACTCTGACACGGATCCCTACGAGCAGTACTTC
TRBV7-2	TRBD2	TRBJ2-2	-	CASRIGLAGAGGELFF	TGTGCCAGCAGAATTGGACTAGCGGGAGCGGGCGGGGAGCTGTTTTTT
TRBV29-1	-	TRBJ2-7	-	CSVEDPLASDYEQYF	TGCAGCGTTGAAGATCCCCTAGCTTCCGACTACGAGCAGTACTTC
TRBV5-8	-	TRBJ1-3	-	CASSLGRKVSGNTIYF	TGTGCCAGCAGCTTGGGACGGAAGGTGTCTGGAAACACCATATATTTT
TRBV6-1	-	TRBJ1-1	-	CASSRGQLNTEAFF	TGTGCCAGCAGTAGAGGACAGCTGAACACTGAAGCTTTCTTT